The table lists the clone carrying this T cell receptor beta chain with a few counts. These data come from a study of human T cells and chemical hapten exposure. TCRdb fed the RACE reads into MiXCR, producing one record per CDR3 protein. The top ten clones hold under 2.5% of a sample with some 110,000 distinct CDR3 sequences, about 11% of them seen once. Sample time point: patch test 3, about 24 weeks after DPC sensitization. Indicated treatment: therapeutic diphenylcyclopropenone sensitization with weekly scalp DPC. CDR1 SQVTM and CDR2 ANQGSEA come from the germline V gene. The V and J ends lost 1 base and 7 bases respectively, with 7 bases between them. CDR3 length equals 12 residues.

The TCR was taken from a woman aged 50 to 65 with alopecia areata. Some clones in this sample may be carry-over from other donors' samples. Source: whole blood, taken in connection with sensitization to the hapten diphenylcyclopropenone (DPC). The chain links TRBV29-1 to TRBJ2-2; D is undetermined. Written as DNA, the CDR3 is TGCAGCGTTGAAGGGACCGGCGGGGAGCTGTTTTTT. It codes for CSVEGTGGELFF.